This TCR beta chain appears in the sequencing data of a study of CD4+ T cells in melanoma. Clones were sequenced by immunoSEQ multiplex PCR, and TCRdb holds only the in-frame ones, with some missing. This sample carries some 12,000 clones, over 60% of them seen once, and the ten largest clones take over 8.5%. In germline, CDR1 is KGHSH, CDR2 LQKENI. The germline V and J ends were trimmed by 2 bases and 10 bases, with 17 bases remaining between them. The CDR3 is made up of 14 amino acids. Study outcomes and limitations: CD8+ T cell, macrophage and B cell function reportedly correlated with neoantigen-specific CD4+ T cells. Neoantigen-specific CD4+ T cells in melanoma reportedly had diverse differentiation states.

This clone was seen just once. Antigen unknown. This receptor was taken from a human donor with melanoma. The sequencing input was cells from a culture (not recorded whether cultured in vitro). The chain uses TRBV18 and TRBJ1-1, with D hard to call. CDR3 region: CASSPIGASSGAFF. The CDR3 nucleotides are TGTGCCAGCTCACCAATAGGCGCGAGCTCTGGAGCTTTCTTT.